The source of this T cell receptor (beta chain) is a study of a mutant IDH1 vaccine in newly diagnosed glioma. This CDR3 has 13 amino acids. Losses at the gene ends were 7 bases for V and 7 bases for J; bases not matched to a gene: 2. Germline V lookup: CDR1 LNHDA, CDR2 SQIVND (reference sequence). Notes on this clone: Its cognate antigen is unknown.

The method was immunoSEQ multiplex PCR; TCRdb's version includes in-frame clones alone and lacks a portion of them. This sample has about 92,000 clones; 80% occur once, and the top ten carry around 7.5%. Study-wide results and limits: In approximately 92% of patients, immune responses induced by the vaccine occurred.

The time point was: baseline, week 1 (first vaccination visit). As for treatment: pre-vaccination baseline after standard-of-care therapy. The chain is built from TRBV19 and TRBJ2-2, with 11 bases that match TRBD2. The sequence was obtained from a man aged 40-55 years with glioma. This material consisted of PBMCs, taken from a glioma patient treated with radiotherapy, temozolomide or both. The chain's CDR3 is CASTLAGGGELFF. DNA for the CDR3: TGTGCCAGTACTCTAGCGGGAGGCGGGGAGCTGTTTTTT.